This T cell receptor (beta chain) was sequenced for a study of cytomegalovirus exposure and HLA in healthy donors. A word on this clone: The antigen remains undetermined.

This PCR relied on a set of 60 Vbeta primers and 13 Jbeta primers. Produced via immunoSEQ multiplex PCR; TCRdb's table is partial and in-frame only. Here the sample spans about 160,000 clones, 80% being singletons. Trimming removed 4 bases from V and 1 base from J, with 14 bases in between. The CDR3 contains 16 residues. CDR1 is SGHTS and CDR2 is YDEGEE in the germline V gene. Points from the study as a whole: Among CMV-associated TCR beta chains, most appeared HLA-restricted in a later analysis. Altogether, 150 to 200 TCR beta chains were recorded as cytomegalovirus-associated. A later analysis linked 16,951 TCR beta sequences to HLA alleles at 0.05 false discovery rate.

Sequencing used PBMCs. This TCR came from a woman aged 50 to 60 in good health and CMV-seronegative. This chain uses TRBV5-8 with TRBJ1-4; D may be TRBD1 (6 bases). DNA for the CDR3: TGTGCCAGCAGCCCGGGGGGCTGGGGAACTAATGAAAAACTGTTTTTT. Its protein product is CASSPGGWGTNEKLFF.